Listed below are T cell receptor beta chains from one sample, sequenced in a study of T cell responses to AZD1222 COVID-19 vaccine. TCRdb keeps only in-frame clones here, not all; method: immunoSEQ multiplex PCR. Among tens of thousands of clones listed, about 93% were seen once. The sequenced sample was peripheral blood, obtained on day 0 of MenACWY control vaccination. These TCRs come from an adult in good health. Each CDR3 is given with its conserved first and last residue.

V,CDR3
TRBV28,CASSPRDRGWGGYTF
TRBV6-5,CASSYEGATEAFF
TRBV28,CASSQGGLKQPQHF
TRBV11-1,CASSLGSNRFYNEQFF
TRBV9,CASSVGGHVEYSEQFF
TRBV19,CASSISRGTGYEQYF
TRBV21-1,CASSPKRLAFYEQYF
TRBV7-8,CASSRGGGWNEQFF
TRBV15,CATSRGGGSSYNSPLHF
TRBV28,CASSLTGVGYGYTF
TRBV10-2,CASRSPGNSNQPQHF
TRBV28,CASSKSGGETQYF
TRBV5-1,CASSLDLGGRSGGYTF
TRBV7-7,CASSPGLAGDQETQYF
TRBV5-1,CASSHGTATDTQYF
TRBV28,CASSAGGINEKLFF
TRBV2,CASRAAGGTDTQYF
TRBV5-1,CASSYTGASNTYNEQFF
TRBV5-4,CASSARTSGRYNEQFF
TRBV20-1,CSANDGGSGNTIYF
TRBV10-3,CAISEGGVSNTEAFF
TRBV12-3/TRBV12-4,CASSLYQNSPLHF
TRBV28,CASSLVSSNQPQHF
TRBV10-3,CAISGAGGNEQYF
TRBV7-8,CASRPNSGGTEAFF
TRBV5-3,CARTKGGQWEKLFF
TRBV19,CASTLLLGNNYGYTF
TRBV14,CASSQPAGGDPNYGYTF
TRBV28,CASSPRTFYEQYF
TRBV5-1,CASSLPGQENYGYTF
TRBV28,CASSSIGWPQETQYF
TRBV12-3/TRBV12-4,CASSLVKREQFF
TRBV6-6,CASSEYSYNSPLHF
TRBV11-2,CASSMGSWGPRNEQFF
TRBV5-1,CASSQGTGYGYTF
TRBV29-1,CSVVLGGPTDTQYF
TRBV18,CASSPPPSGQGNQPQHF
TRBV11-2,CASSSDSAANEKLFF
TRBV24-1,CATSDASMGTGSVSNQPQHF
TRBV5-6,CASSLVGAGELFF
TRBV5-1,CASSLAGENTEAFF
TRBV28,CASTSDSYGYTF
TRBV19,CASTPTGGGTGELFF
TRBV6-5,CASSPGQEIDTQYF
TRBV7-9,CASSLPLDRVVSYGYTF
TRBV24-1,CATSEAEDWADTQYF
TRBV5-8,CASSLGQTFAEAFF
TRBV7-6,CASSPGPRRDTQYF
TRBV7-2,CASSRGRNTEAFF
TRBV5-6,CASSITGDSYEQYF
TRBV5-6,CASSLIGSNEKLFF
TRBV6-5,CASTIQGTDTQYF
TRBV5-5,CASSRQGETQYF
TRBV5-1,CASSPESNQPQHF
TRBV6-6,CASSRGTGRQPQHF